Given below is one TCR beta chain in context. V was pared by 4 bases and J by 11 bases, with 9 bases between. The germline V gene encodes CDR1 LGHDT and CDR2 YNNKEL (reference sequence). The CDR3 has 12 residues. The table came from immunoSEQ multiplex PCR; TCRdb's copy has only in-frame clones and leaves some out. The sample records 400,000 to 500,000 clones, around nine tenths being singletons. This sample was included in a study of control samples from healthy donors and cancer patients. The V gene is TRBV3-1 (or the pseudogene TRBV3-2), the J gene TRBJ1-6; D is unclear. Sequencing input: PBMCs. The sequence derives from a man aged 35 to 55 with head and neck cancer. As DNA, the CDR3 is TGTGCCAGCAGCCCCGCTGAAGCACCCCTCCACTTT. Its translation is CASSPAEAPLHF.